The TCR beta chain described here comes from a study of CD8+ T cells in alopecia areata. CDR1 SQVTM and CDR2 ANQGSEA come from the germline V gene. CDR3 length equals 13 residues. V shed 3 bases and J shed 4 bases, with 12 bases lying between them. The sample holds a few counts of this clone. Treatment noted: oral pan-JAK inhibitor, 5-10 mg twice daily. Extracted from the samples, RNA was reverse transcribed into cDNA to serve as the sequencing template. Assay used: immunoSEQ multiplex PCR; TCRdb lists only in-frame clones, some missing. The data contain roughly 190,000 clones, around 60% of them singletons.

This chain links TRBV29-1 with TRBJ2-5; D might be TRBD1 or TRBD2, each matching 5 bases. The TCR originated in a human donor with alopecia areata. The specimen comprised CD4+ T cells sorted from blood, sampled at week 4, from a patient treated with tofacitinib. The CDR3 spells CSVEFGTGETQYF. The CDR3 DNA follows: TGCAGCGTTGAGTTTGGGACGGGAGAGACCCAGTACTTC. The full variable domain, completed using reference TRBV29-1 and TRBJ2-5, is SAVISQKPSRDICQRGTSLTIQCQVDSQVTMMFWYRQQPGQSLTLIATANQGSEATYESGFVIDKFPISRPNLTFSTLTVSNMSPEDSSIYLCSVEFGTGETQYFGPGTRLLVL.